This is a list of T cell receptor beta chains from one sample in a study of cytomegalovirus exposure and HLA in healthy donors. The assay was immunoSEQ multiplex PCR, and TCRdb's table has in-frame clones only and misses some. The sample contains under 200,000 clones, over 65% of which appear only once. Sequenced sample: PBMCs. The receptors were gathered from a man aged 60 to 69 in good health and CMV-seronegative. Both conserved end residues are part of each CDR3. The D gene is left open where the match is weak. Rows give clone size only sometimes, using once, few, many, or a class for an expanded clone.

CDR3 DNA: TGCGCCAGCAGCTGGGGACAGGGAGGTGAGCAGTTCTTC
CDR3 protein: CASSWGQGGEQFF
J gene: TRBJ2-1
D gene: TRBD1
V gene: TRBV5-1
clone size: -
CDR3 length: 13

CDR3 DNA: TGCGCCAGCAGCCAAGGGACAGGCCCTAACAATGAGCAGTTCTTC
CDR3 protein: CASSQGTGPNNEQFF
J gene: TRBJ2-1
D gene: TRBD1
V gene: TRBV4-3
clone size: -
CDR3 length: 15

CDR3 DNA: TGTGCCAGCAGCTCCCGGGGCGGGGTTGGATCCTACAATGAGCAGTTCTTC
CDR3 protein: CASSSRGGVGSYNEQFF
J gene: TRBJ2-1
D gene: -
V gene: TRBV7-2
clone size: -
CDR3 length: 17

CDR3 DNA: TGTGCCTGGACCGAGGGTATCGCGGGAGCTCAACAGTTCTTC
CDR3 protein: CAWTEGIAGAQQFF
J gene: TRBJ2-1
D gene: TRBD2
V gene: TRBV30
clone size: -
CDR3 length: 14

CDR3 DNA: TGCGCCAGCAGTCAAACCCTAGCGGGAGGGCCTTCCTACAATGAGCAGTTCTTC
CDR3 protein: CASSQTLAGGPSYNEQFF
J gene: TRBJ2-1
D gene: TRBD2
V gene: TRBV23-1
clone size: once
CDR3 length: 18

CDR3 DNA: TGTGCCATCAGTGAGTGGACAGGGGGGCGGGAGCAGTACTTC
CDR3 protein: CAISEWTGGREQYF
J gene: TRBJ2-5
D gene: TRBD1
V gene: TRBV10-3
clone size: -
CDR3 length: 14

CDR3 DNA: TGTGCCTGGAGTGTATCCATGAACACTGAAGCTTTCTTT
CDR3 protein: CAWSVSMNTEAFF
J gene: TRBJ1-1
D gene: -
V gene: TRBV30
clone size: -
CDR3 length: 13

CDR3 DNA: TGTGCCAGCTCACCAGGCAACACAGATACGCAGTATTTT
CDR3 protein: CASSPGNTDTQYF
J gene: TRBJ2-3
D gene: -
V gene: TRBV18
clone size: -
CDR3 length: 13

CDR3 DNA: TGTGCCAGCAGTGATCTCAGGGGTAACACTGAAGCTTTCTTT
CDR3 protein: CASSDLRGNTEAFF
J gene: TRBJ1-1
D gene: -
V gene: TRBV6-5
clone size: -
CDR3 length: 14

CDR3 DNA: TGCGCCAGCAGCCAAGATCGGGGGAGCTCCTACGAGCAGTACTTC
CDR3 protein: CASSQDRGSSYEQYF
J gene: TRBJ2-7
D gene: -
V gene: TRBV4-3
clone size: few
CDR3 length: 15

CDR3 DNA: TGTGCCAGCAGTCGCTTGGGGCTAGCGGGAGGGGTAGAGACCCAGTACTTC
CDR3 protein: CASSRLGLAGGVETQYF
J gene: TRBJ2-5
D gene: TRBD2
V gene: TRBV11-2
clone size: -
CDR3 length: 17

CDR3 DNA: TGTGCCAGCAGCGTGGGAGCGGGCCACTCCTACGAGCAGTACTTC
CDR3 protein: CASSVGAGHSYEQYF
J gene: TRBJ2-7
D gene: -
V gene: TRBV9
clone size: few
CDR3 length: 15

CDR3 DNA: TGCGCCAGCAGCTTGGCCCCGGGACAGGCAAATGAAAAACTGTTTTTT
CDR3 protein: CASSLAPGQANEKLFF
J gene: TRBJ1-4
D gene: TRBD1
V gene: TRBV5-1
clone size: -
CDR3 length: 16

CDR3 DNA: TGTGCCAGCAGCTTGTTCAAGGGGTACGAGCAGTACTTC
CDR3 protein: CASSLFKGYEQYF
J gene: TRBJ2-7
D gene: -
V gene: TRBV5-4
clone size: -
CDR3 length: 13

CDR3 DNA: TGCGCCAGCAGCTCCGGGACAGGGTACGAGCAGTACTTC
CDR3 protein: CASSSGTGYEQYF
J gene: TRBJ2-7
D gene: TRBD1
V gene: TRBV5-1
clone size: -
CDR3 length: 13

CDR3 DNA: TGTGCCAGCAGTTCCACGTGGGGGGCTGGAAACACCATATATTTT
CDR3 protein: CASSSTWGAGNTIYF
J gene: TRBJ1-3
D gene: -
V gene: TRBV6-1
clone size: -
CDR3 length: 15

CDR3 DNA: TGTGCCAGCAAACGGACAGGATCCCTCCACTTT
CDR3 protein: CASKRTGSLHF
J gene: TRBJ1-6
D gene: TRBD1
V gene: TRBV6-1
clone size: -
CDR3 length: 11

CDR3 DNA: TGTGCTAGTGGTTTGGTACGGGGGGGGTCGGGGGAGCAGTACTTC
CDR3 protein: CASGLVRGGSGEQYF
J gene: TRBJ2-7
D gene: TRBD2
V gene: TRBV12-5
clone size: -
CDR3 length: 15

CDR3 DNA: TGTGCCAGTAGTATCGACGGAGGGAATGAAAAACTGTTTTTT
CDR3 protein: CASSIDGGNEKLFF
J gene: TRBJ1-4
D gene: -
V gene: TRBV19
clone size: -
CDR3 length: 14

CDR3 DNA: TGTGCCAGTAGTCCCGGGTGGGCGGGAGGGATCACCTACAATGAGCAGTTCTTC
CDR3 protein: CASSPGWAGGITYNEQFF
J gene: TRBJ2-1
D gene: TRBD2
V gene: TRBV19
clone size: few
CDR3 length: 18

CDR3 DNA: TGTGCCAGTAGGGACAGGGGCCAGAACACTGAAGCTTTCTTT
CDR3 protein: CASRDRGQNTEAFF
J gene: TRBJ1-1
D gene: TRBD1
V gene: TRBV6-1
clone size: -
CDR3 length: 14

CDR3 DNA: TGTGCCAGCAGTGTCCCGGGAGGGAACAATGAGCAGTTCTTC
CDR3 protein: CASSVPGGNNEQFF
J gene: TRBJ2-1
D gene: TRBD2
V gene: TRBV6-5
clone size: few
CDR3 length: 14

CDR3 DNA: TGTGCCAGCAGCTTAGATATCGGCGGGAGGGCCAACGAGCAGTACTTC
CDR3 protein: CASSLDIGGRANEQYF
J gene: TRBJ2-7
D gene: TRBD2
V gene: TRBV11-2
clone size: -
CDR3 length: 16

CDR3 DNA: TGTGCCGGGACAGGGATGGATGAAGCTTTCTTT
CDR3 protein: CAGTGMDEAFF
J gene: TRBJ1-1
D gene: TRBD1
V gene: TRBV30
clone size: -
CDR3 length: 11

CDR3 DNA: TGCGCCAGCTCCCGGGGAGGGGACATTCAGTACTTC
CDR3 protein: CASSRGGDIQYF
J gene: TRBJ2-4
D gene: TRBD2
V gene: TRBV5-1
clone size: -
CDR3 length: 12

CDR3 DNA: TGCGCCAGCAGCGGCGGACAGACTTATGGCTACCCCTTC
CDR3 protein: CASSGGQTYGYPF
J gene: TRBJ1-2
D gene: -
V gene: TRBV5-1
clone size: -
CDR3 length: 13

CDR3 DNA: TGTGCCAGCACCCCAGTCGGGGAAAGCTCCTACAATGAGCAGTTCTTC
CDR3 protein: CASTPVGESSYNEQFF
J gene: TRBJ2-1
D gene: -
V gene: TRBV25-1
clone size: few
CDR3 length: 16

CDR3 DNA: TGTGCCAGCAGCTTAGGCAGTAATAGCAATCAGCCCCAGCATTTT
CDR3 protein: CASSLGSNSNQPQHF
J gene: TRBJ1-5
D gene: -
V gene: TRBV7-9
clone size: -
CDR3 length: 15

CDR3 DNA: TGTGCCAGCAGTGACAGGGAGAACACTGAAGCTTTCTTT
CDR3 protein: CASSDRENTEAFF
J gene: TRBJ1-1
D gene: -
V gene: TRBV2
clone size: -
CDR3 length: 13

CDR3 DNA: TGTGCCAGCAGTGAAGCAGGATGGAGAGTTAGCAATCAGCCCCAGCATTTT
CDR3 protein: CASSEAGWRVSNQPQHF
J gene: TRBJ1-5
D gene: -
V gene: TRBV2
clone size: -
CDR3 length: 17

CDR3 DNA: TGTGCCAGCAGTGAAGGGACAGGGGCCAATGAAAAACTGTTTTTT
CDR3 protein: CASSEGTGANEKLFF
J gene: TRBJ1-4
D gene: TRBD1
V gene: TRBV6-1
clone size: -
CDR3 length: 15